The next 28 T cell receptor beta chains were all read from a single sample in a study of blood T cell repertoires in COVID-19. This table comes from immunoSEQ multiplex PCR, and its TCRdb copy is limited to in-frame clones, with some not included. The sample contains tens of thousands of clones, roughly 83% of which appear only once. Sequences were obtained from peripheral blood. The receptors were gathered from a man aged 80 or over with active COVID-19.

The chain employs TRBV6-1 and TRBJ2-4, with TRBD1 identical over 8 bases. V shed 3 bases and J 9 bases; nucleotides not matched to a gene: 10. CDR1 is MNHNS, CDR2 SASEGT, per germline. This CDR3 contains 15 residues. CDR3 protein: CASSDTTGDWSIQYF. The DNA of the CDR3 is TGTGCCAGCAGTGACACGACAGGGGACTGGAGCATTCAGTACTTC.

This clone came up once. V and J are TRBV7-6 and TRBJ2-5; D might be TRBD1 (6 bases). Germline-derived CDR1 and CDR2 are SGHVS and FNYEAQ. CDR3 size: 16 residues. Trimming shortened V by 4 bases and J by 5 bases, and 20 bases separated the two germline ends. The CDR3 here is CASSYMVQGLLETQYF. The DNA for the CDR3 is TGTGCCAGCAGCTACATGGTCCAGGGGCTTTTGGAGACCCAGTACTTC.

The rearrangement joins TRBV12-2 to TRBJ2-2; TRBD2 was called by the table and not checked on the DNA. TRBV12-2 constitutes a pseudogene. The CDR3 runs to 19 residues. The CDR3 protein is CASRKFPVLSAVNTGELFF. The CDR3, as DNA: TGTGCAAGTCGCAAGTTTCCCGTACTATCGGCAGTGAACACCGGGGAGCTGTTTTTT.

This rearrangement joins TRBV11-2 to TRBJ2-1; 8 bases map to TRBD1. Unmatched junction bases numbered 5, after V lost 7 bases and J lost 6 bases. The germline gives CDR1 SGHAT, CDR2 FQNNGV. The CDR3 runs 13 residues. DNA for the CDR3: TGTGCCAGCACCTGGACAGGGTCCAATGAGCAGTTCTTC. Residues: CASTWTGSNEQFF.

This clone was picked up one time. This chain links TRBV12-3 or TRBV12-4 with TRBJ2-1, with D unresolved. The CDR3 contains 11 residues. Trimming shortened V by 5 bases and J by 3 bases, and 2 bases separated the two germline ends. CDR3 DNA sequence: TGTGCCAGCAGTCGCTACAATGAGCAGTTCTTC. This encodes CASSRYNEQFF.

Comment on this clone: Other DNA sequences of this sample code for an identical CDR3. The gene calls are TRBV30 and TRBJ1-5; D gene unclear. V was trimmed by 0 bases and J by 1 base, leaving 4 bases between them. Germline CDR1 GTSNPN, CDR2 SVGIG (reference sequence). The CDR3 contains 13 residues. CDR3 sequence reads: CAWSVRSNQPQHF. In nucleotides, the CDR3 is TGTGCCTGGAGTGTACGGAGCAATCAGCCCCAGCATTTT.

The chain combines TRBV6-5 with TRBJ1-3; D might be TRBD1 (6 bases). Trimming cost V 5 bases and J 4 bases, with 15 bases left between them. CDR1 is MNHEY, CDR2 SVGAGI, per germline. This CDR3 is built from 15 residues. The DNA of the CDR3 is TGTGCCAGCAGTCGAGCAGGGGCGCCAGGAAACACCATATATTTT. It yields the protein CASSRAGAPGNTIYF.

The rearrangement uses TRBV5-4 and TRBJ1-6, with 7 bases identical to TRBD1. CDR3 size: 15 residues. The J segment lost 7 bases and the V segment lost 4 bases, leaving 8 bases of the junction unmatched. CDR1 and CDR2 from the germline V gene are SGHNT and YYREEE (reference sequence). CDR3 nucleotide sequence: TGTGCCAGCAGCCCGAGACAGGGTGTGAATTCACCCCTCCACTTT. Translation: CASSPRQGVNSPLHF. The full variable domain, completed using reference TRBV5-4 and TRBJ1-6, is ETGVTQSPTHLIKTRGQQVTLRCSSQSGHNTVSWYQQALGQGPQFIFQYYREEENGRGNFPPRFSGLQFPNYSSELNVNALELDDSALYLCASSPRQGVNSPLHFGNGTRLTVT.

The rearrangement joins TRBV18 to TRBJ1-1; 9 nucleotides line up with TRBD1. This CDR3 region has 15 residues. Looked up from germline, CDR1 is KGHSH and CDR2 is LQKENI. V shed 4 bases, J shed 5 bases, and the junction held 8 bases outside the gene matches. The CDR3 sequence: CASSQQGAIGTEAFF. The CDR3, as DNA: TGTGCCAGCTCACAACAGGGGGCGATTGGGACTGAAGCTTTCTTT.

The chain has TRBV5-1 and TRBJ2-3, with TRBD2 as a possible D gene (5 bases). Trimming removed 0 bases from V and 6 bases from J, with 14 bases in between. Germline V lookup: CDR1 SGHRS, CDR2 YFSETQ. The CDR3 sequence is 15 residues long. Here the CDR3 reads CASSLGSGSQDTQYF. CDR3 nucleotides: TGCGCCAGCAGCTTGGGCAGCGGCAGCCAGGATACGCAGTATTTT.

The rearrangement links TRBV2 to TRBJ1-1, with 9 positions matching TRBD1. V lost 6 bases, J lost 4 bases, and 9 bases stayed unmatched. The germline V gene has CDR1 SNHLY and CDR2 FYNNEI. The length of the CDR3 is 15 residues. In DNA, the CDR3 is TGTGCCAGCAGAAGACCGGGACAGGGCGGCACTGAAGCTTTCTTT. Translation: CASRRPGQGGTEAFF. The complete variable domain, with remaining parts taken from reference TRBV2 and TRBJ1-1, reads EPEVTQTPSHQVTQMGQEVILRCVPISNHLYFYWYRQILGQKVEFLVSFYNNEISEKSEIFDDQFSVERPDGSNFTLKIRSTKLEDSAMYFCASRRPGQGGTEAFFGQGTRLTVV.

This clone was found once. V gene TRBV2 combines with J gene TRBJ2-1, with 9 bases that match TRBD1. Germline CDR1 is SNHLY and CDR2 is FYNNEI. The CDR3 is 19 amino acids. V lost 6 bases, J lost 0 bases, and 15 bases stayed unmatched. CDR3 region: CASRFPGQGQFSSYNEQFF. The CDR3 bases are TGTGCCAGCAGGTTCCCGGGACAGGGTCAATTTAGCTCCTACAATGAGCAGTTCTTC.

In DNA, the CDR3 is TGTGCCAGTACCTATGGGTCAGGAGGAAACTATGGCTACACCTTC. This sequence encodes CASTYGSGGNYGYTF. The chain combines TRBV19 with TRBJ1-2; D not resolved. The V gene's germline CDR1 is LNHDA and CDR2 SQIVND (reference sequence). The CDR3 is 15 amino acids. The V end was cut by 7 bases, the J end by 2 bases, with 17 bases between.

V gene TRBV7-3 combines with J gene TRBJ2-2; D might be TRBD1 (5 bases). Between the trimmed V and J ends, which lost 2 bases and 8 bases, there was a span of 9 bases. This CDR3 has 13 residues. Germline V gene lookup returns CDR1 SGHTA and CDR2 FQGTGA. The CDR3: CASSLGAKGELFF. CDR3 coding DNA: TGTGCCAGCAGCTTAGGGGCTAAGGGGGAGCTGTTTTTT.

The chain recombines TRBV5-1 with TRBJ2-5; maybe TRBD2 (6 bases). Between the trimmed V and J ends, which lost 6 bases and 5 bases, there was a span of 23 bases. Germline V gene data show CDR1 as SGHRS and CDR2 as YFSETQ. This CDR3 is built from 16 residues. Here the CDR3 reads CASTPGGSFRGETQYF. CDR3 bases: TGCGCCAGCACCCCCGGAGGGAGTTTCCGTGGGGAGACCCAGTACTTC.

The V gene is TRBV7-6, the J gene TRBJ2-3, with a possible D match to TRBD2 (5 bases). This CDR3 is built from 15 residues. Germline CDR1 SGHVS, CDR2 FNYEAQ. V was clipped by 3 bases and J by 0 bases, with 10 bases between them. The CDR3 DNA follows: TGTGCCAGCAGCTTGTACGGGGTTAGCACAGATACGCAGTATTTT. Protein: CASSLYGVSTDTQYF. Based on the CDR3 plus reference TRBV7-6 and TRBJ2-3, the full variable domain is GAGVSQSPRYKVTKRGQDVALRCDPISGHVSLYWYRQALGQGPEFLTYFNYEAQQDKSGLPNDRFSAERPEGSISTLTIQRTEQRDSAMYRCASSLYGVSTDTQYFGPGTRLTVL.

The rearrangement joins TRBV5-1 to TRBJ2-1, with D maybe TRBD1 (6 bases). CDR3 length: 15 amino acids. Trimming stripped 2 bases from V and 4 bases from J, with 13 bases between. CDR1 SGHRS and CDR2 YFSETQ come from the germline V gene. This chain's CDR3 is CASSLNTGTYNEQFF. DNA of the CDR3: TGCGCCAGCAGCTTAAATACCGGGACATACAATGAGCAGTTCTTC.

The chain has TRBV5-4 and TRBJ1-2, with 9 positions matching TRBD1. V gave up 4 bases and J gave up 4 bases; unmatched junction bases: 5. The V gene's germline CDR1 is SGHNT and CDR2 YYREEE (reference sequence). There are 14 residues in the CDR3. CDR3 in DNA: TGTGCCAGCAGCCAGGGACAGGGCGGCTATGGCTACACCTTC. Amino acids: CASSQGQGGYGYTF.

This sequence joins TRBV19 and TRBJ1-5, with 10 bases aligning to TRBD1. Germline CDR1 reads LNHDA; CDR2 reads SQIVND (reference sequence). Germline trimming cut 7 bases from V and 1 base from J; bases unmatched to any gene: 10. The CDR3 contains 17 residues. CDR3 sequence reads: CASKETGGHISNQPQHF. The CDR3 region has the DNA TGTGCCAGTAAGGAGACAGGGGGCCATATAAGCAATCAGCCCCAGCATTTT.

J is TRBJ2-1 and V is TRBV11-3; 8 bases agree with TRBD2. This CDR3 region has 17 residues. Germline-derived CDR1 and CDR2 are SGHNT and YENEEA. The V and J ends lost 5 bases and 0 bases, in that order; junction bases with no gene match: 9. The CDR3: CASSPGGGLSSYNEQFF. The CDR3 DNA reads TGTGCCAGCAGCCCCGGCGGGGGGCTGAGCTCCTACAATGAGCAGTTCTTC. Full variable domain (remainder filled in from reference TRBV11-3 and TRBJ2-1): EAGVVQSPRYKIIEKKQPVAFWCNPISGHNTLYWYLQNLGQGPELLIRYENEEAVDDSQLPKDRFSAERLKGVDSTLKIQPAELGDSAVYLCASSPGGGLSSYNEQFFGPGTRLTVL.

V and J are TRBV6-1 and TRBJ2-6, with TRBD2 matching 10 bases. CDR1 and CDR2 (germline): MNHNS, SASEGT. Trimming removed 4 bases from V and 0 bases from J; junction bases left unmatched: 3. This CDR3 region has 17 residues. CDR3 DNA: TGTGCCAGCAGTGGGACTAGCGGTAACTCTGGGGCCAACGTCCTGACTTTC. This gives the protein CASSGTSGNSGANVLTF.

CDR3 residues: CATKLVSSYEQYF. DNA of the CDR3: TGTGCCACCAAACTGGTCTCATCCTACGAGCAGTACTTC. V and J are TRBV2 and TRBJ2-7; D gene uncertain. Per germline, CDR1 SNHLY and CDR2 FYNNEI. This CDR3 has 13 amino acids. Trimming stripped 10 bases from V and 1 base from J, with 14 bases between.

The rearrangement uses TRBV10-1 and TRBJ2-5; TRBD1 matches at 8 bases. V dropped 2 bases and J dropped 4; count of bases not matched to a gene: 6. Per germline, CDR1 WNHNN and CDR2 SYGVQD (reference sequence). The CDR3 contains 15 residues. In DNA form, the CDR3 reads TGCGCCAGCAGTGAGATCGGTACAGGGGGAGAGACCCAGTACTTC. Its translation is CASSEIGTGGETQYF.

The chain links TRBV19 to TRBJ2-1, with D tentatively TRBD2 (5 bases). Trimming stripped 5 bases from V and 8 bases from J, with 10 bases between. The CDR3 length is 12 residues. Germline assignment: CDR1 LNHDA and CDR2 SQIVND (reference sequence). CDR3 region: CASSAMEDEQFF. CDR3 nucleotide sequence: TGTGCCAGTAGTGCCATGGAGGATGAGCAGTTCTTC.

The chain employs TRBV19 and TRBJ1-3; D not resolved. The germline V gene has CDR1 LNHDA and CDR2 SQIVND (reference sequence). The CDR3 spans 19 residues. Trimming removed 3 bases from V and 0 bases from J, with 21 bases in between. The CDR3 region has the DNA TGTGCCAGTAGTATTGAAGTGCGGAGGAGGGCCCTCTCTGGAAACACCATATATTTT. Its protein is CASSIEVRRRALSGNTIYF.

V and J are TRBV5-1 and TRBJ2-1; 10 bases line up with TRBD2. The CDR3 consists of 15 residues. Germline CDR1 is SGHRS and CDR2 is YFSETQ. The V gene end was trimmed by 4 bases and the J gene end by 4 bases; junction bases not matched to a gene: 5. CDR3 sequence reads: CASSTSGGAYNEQFF. The CDR3 DNA sequence: TGCGCCAGCAGCACAAGCGGGGGGGCATACAATGAGCAGTTCTTC.

This clone is a singleton in its sample. The chain employs TRBV5-4 and TRBJ2-5; tentative D call: TRBD2 (6 bases). The V gene's germline CDR1 is SGHNT and CDR2 YYREEE (reference sequence). The CDR3 is 13 residues long. With 0 bases removed from V and 9 bases from J, the gap between germline ends came to 12 bases. This chain's CDR3 is CASSLEQSGAQYF. In DNA form, the CDR3 reads TGTGCCAGCAGCTTGGAGCAGTCGGGGGCCCAGTACTTC. Based on the CDR3 plus reference TRBV5-4 and TRBJ2-5, the full variable domain is ETGVTQSPTHLIKTRGQQVTLRCSSQSGHNTVSWYQQALGQGPQFIFQYYREEENGRGNFPPRFSGLQFPNYSSELNVNALELDDSALYLCASSLEQSGAQYFGPGTRLLVL.

The chain joins TRBV10-1 to TRBJ1-1, with a tentative D call TRBD1 (5 bases). This CDR3 is 11 amino acids long. Trimming cost V 4 bases and J 10 bases, with 10 bases left between them. The germline V gene has CDR1 WNHNN and CDR2 SYGVQD (reference sequence). DNA of the CDR3: TGCGCCAGCAGTGGTCAAGGGGCAGCTTTCTTT. This gives the protein CASSGQGAAFF.